These 16 T cell receptor beta chains came from one sample sequenced in a study of OX40 agonist ivuxolimab in advanced cancers. Profiled with immunoSEQ multiplex PCR; TCRdb holds only in-frame clones, not every one. The repertoire has 35,000 to 50,000 clones, approximately 86% of them found once; the top ten carry 13%. Source: CD4+ or CD8+ T cells sorted from blood, taken in a trial of the OX40 agonist ivuxolimab. Every receptor here comes from an adult with an advanced solid tumor such as melanoma, head and neck, liver or kidney cancer.

This rearrangement joins TRBV11-2 to TRBJ1-1, with 10 positions matching TRBD1. Germline values: CDR1 SGHAT, CDR2 FQNNGV. The CDR3 is made up of 14 amino acids. Trimming at V came to 3 bases and at J to 4 bases, leaving 2 bases not matched to a gene. The CDR3 spells CASSLDRGITEAFF. In nucleotides, the CDR3 is TGTGCCAGCAGCTTGGACAGGGGGATCACTGAAGCTTTCTTT.

This sequence joins TRBV15 and TRBJ1-4; D is unclear. Germline CDR1 and CDR2: LNHNV and YYDKDF (reference sequence). Between the trimmed V and J ends, which lost 8 bases and 0 bases, there was a span of 19 bases. CDR3 length: 17 residues. The CDR3 loop reads CATRPEDPLATNEKLFF. CDR3 bases: TGTGCCACCCGACCCGAGGACCCCCTTGCAACTAATGAAAAACTGTTTTTT.

The gene calls are TRBV9 and TRBJ1-2, with unresolved D. Deletions cut 0 bases from V and 4 bases from J, with 13 bases between. Per the germline V gene, CDR1 is SGDLS and CDR2 is YYNGEE. The CDR3 has 15 amino acids. For the CDR3, the DNA is TGTGCCAGCAGCGTAGGGTACATGTCACTCTATGGCTACACCTTC. Translating gives CASSVGYMSLYGYTF. The full variable domain, rest sourced from reference TRBV9 and TRBJ1-2, is DSGVTQTPKHLITATGQRVTLRCSPRSGDLSVYWYQQSLDQGLQFLIQYYNGEERAKGNILERFSAQQFPDLHSELNLSSLELGDSALYFCASSVGYMSLYGYTFGSGTRLTVV.

In its sample, this clone was seen once. V and J are TRBV28 and TRBJ2-7; D is unresolved. The V and J ends lost 2 bases and 3 bases respectively, with 8 bases between them. The CDR3 has 13 residues. CDR1 and CDR2 (germline): MDHEN, SYDVKM. The CDR3 region is CASSLGQIYEQYF. The CDR3 DNA follows: TGTGCCAGCAGTTTAGGGCAGATCTACGAGCAGTACTTC.

The rearrangement joins TRBV29-1 to TRBJ1-2, with D hard to call. The germline V gene encodes CDR1 SQVTM and CDR2 ANQGSEA. Deletions cut 4 bases from V and 6 bases from J, with 3 bases between. The CDR3 sequence is 9 residues long. DNA of the CDR3: TGCAGCGTTGGAAATGGCTACACCTTC. Protein sequence: CSVGNGYTF.

The V gene is TRBV7-9, the J gene TRBJ1-3, with D perhaps matching TRBD1 (5 bases). The CDR3 consists of 14 residues. Germline CDR1 reads SEHNR; CDR2 reads FQNEAQ (reference sequence). The ends were cut back, 4 bases at V and 0 bases at J, with 7 bases in the middle. CDR3 in amino acids: CASSWGGSGNTIYF. For the CDR3, the DNA is TGTGCCAGCAGCTGGGGGGGCTCTGGAAACACCATATATTTT.

The chain recombines TRBV14 with TRBJ1-5; TRBD1 matches 7 bases. Germline trimming cut 4 bases from V and 5 bases from J; bases unmatched to any gene: 14. The CDR3 is 17 residues long. Germline CDR1 is SGHDN and CDR2 is FVKESK. This CDR3 is CASSLPRDRAVDQPQHF. The CDR3 DNA is TGTGCCAGCAGCCTCCCTAGAGACAGGGCCGTGGATCAGCCCCAGCATTTT.

The chain uses TRBV5-8 and TRBJ2-6; perhaps TRBD2 as D (6 bases). V was clipped by 10 bases and J by 0 bases, with 14 bases between them. The CDR3 covers 15 residues. Germline CDR1 reads SGHTS; CDR2 reads YDEGEE. For the CDR3, the DNA is TGTGCCTGCCGGGACTCTCTCTCTGGGGCCAACGTCCTGACTTTC. It specifies CACRDSLSGANVLTF.

The rearrangement links TRBV5-8 to TRBJ1-6; 8 positions agree with TRBD1. In germline, CDR1 is SGHTS, CDR2 YDEGEE. The CDR3 has 16 residues. Trimming took 3 bases from V and 11 from J; bases not matched to a gene: 13. The chain's CDR3 is CASSWGQDLGKTPLHF. The CDR3 DNA reads TGTGCCAGCAGCTGGGGACAGGACCTGGGAAAGACACCCCTCCACTTT.

V and J are TRBV4-3 and TRBJ2-1, with D perhaps TRBD2 (5 bases). CDR3 length: 15 residues. The germline gives CDR1 LGHNA, CDR2 YSLEER. V lost 4 bases, J lost 5 bases, and 15 bases lay in between. The CDR3 spells CASSLLGALNNEQFF. The CDR3 DNA reads as TGCGCCAGCAGCCTACTAGGTGCCCTCAACAATGAGCAGTTCTTC.

The chain uses TRBV4-1 and TRBJ2-7; D not resolved. This CDR3 has 15 residues. Germline lookup yields CDR1 MGHRA and CDR2 YSYEKL. Trimming took off 0 bases at V and 3 bases at J, with 12 bases between the two ends. In DNA form, the CDR3 reads TGCGCCAGCAGCCAAGAGTCACAGTCTGGCTACGAGCAGTACTTC. Its protein is CASSQESQSGYEQYF.

This sequence joins TRBV4-1 and TRBJ1-5; 10 positions agree with TRBD1. Germline values: CDR1 MGHRA, CDR2 YSYEKL. The CDR3 consists of 14 residues. With 4 bases clipped from V and 7 bases from J, the junction kept 4 bases outside the gene matches. The CDR3 reads CASSLGQGGQPQHF. The CDR3 bases are TGCGCCAGCAGCCTAGGACAGGGGGGACAGCCCCAGCATTTT.

This chain uses TRBV11-2 with TRBJ1-5; D gene ambiguous. V shed 5 bases and J shed 3 bases, with 14 bases lying between them. Germline V gives CDR1 SGHAT, CDR2 FQNNGV. CDR3 size: 15 residues. The CDR3 sequence is CASSQGWADNQPQHF. The CDR3 coding sequence is TGTGCCAGCAGCCAAGGTTGGGCGGACAATCAGCCCCAGCATTTT.

The V gene is TRBV10-3, the J gene TRBJ2-2, with no clear D. From germline, CDR1 is ENHRY and CDR2 SYGVKD. V was cut by 3 bases and J by 5 bases, with 4 bases left in between. The CDR3 is 12 amino acids. CDR3 region: CAISEITGELFF. CDR3 sequence (DNA): TGTGCCATCAGTGAAATTACCGGGGAGCTGTTTTTT.

V gene TRBV7-9 combines with J gene TRBJ2-3, with D tentatively TRBD1 or TRBD2 (6 bases each). The CDR3 is 16 residues long. V was clipped by 3 bases and J by 5 bases, with 18 bases between them. Germline values: CDR1 SEHNR, CDR2 FQNEAQ (reference sequence). CDR3 protein: CASSLGLGGLGDTQYF. Here the CDR3 DNA reads TGTGCCAGCAGCTTGGGGTTGGGGGGCCTTGGAGATACGCAGTATTTT. Supplemented by reference TRBV7-9 and TRBJ2-3, the full variable domain reads DTGVSQNPRHKITKRGQNVTFRCDPISEHNRLYWYRQTLGQGPEFLTYFQNEAQLEKSRLLSDRFSAERPKGSFSTLEIQRTEQGDSAMYLCASSLGLGGLGDTQYFGPGTRLTVL.

The CDR3 DNA sequence: TGTGCCAGCAGCGCCCGAGAAGACACTGAAGCTTTCTTT. This codes for CASSAREDTEAFF. This chain uses TRBV7-6 with TRBJ1-1, with D unclear. The CDR3 totals 13 residues. Germline assignment: CDR1 SGHVS and CDR2 FNYEAQ. Deletions cut 5 bases from V and 3 bases from J, with 10 bases between.